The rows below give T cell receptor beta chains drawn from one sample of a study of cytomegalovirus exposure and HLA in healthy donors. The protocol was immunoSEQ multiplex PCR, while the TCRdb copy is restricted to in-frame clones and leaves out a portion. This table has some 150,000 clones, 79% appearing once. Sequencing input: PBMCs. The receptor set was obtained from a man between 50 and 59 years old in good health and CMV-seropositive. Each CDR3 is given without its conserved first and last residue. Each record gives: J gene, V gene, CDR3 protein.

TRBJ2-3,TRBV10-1,ASSLSTDTQY
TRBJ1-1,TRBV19,ASSFGGGNTEAF
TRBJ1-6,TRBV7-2,ASSLGGERDSPLH
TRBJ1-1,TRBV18,ASSLLFDRGRTEAF
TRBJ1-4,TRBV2,ASSVQGAAEKLF
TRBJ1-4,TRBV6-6,ASSYPDGATNEKLF
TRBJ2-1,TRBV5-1,ASSPGQGRDEQF
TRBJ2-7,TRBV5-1,ASSLFSGNEQY
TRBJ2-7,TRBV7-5,ARSFRGRPISYEQY
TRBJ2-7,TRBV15,ATSRDWLAGEQY
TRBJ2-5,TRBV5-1,ASSFSGRAEETQY
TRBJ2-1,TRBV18,ASSLLAPPYNEQF
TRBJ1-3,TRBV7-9,ASSLMGTVGNTIY
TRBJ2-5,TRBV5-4,ASSFGRDQETQY
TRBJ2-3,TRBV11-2,ASSLQRREADTQY
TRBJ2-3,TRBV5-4,ASSLRLADTDTQY
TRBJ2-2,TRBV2,ASRTGRPTNTGELF
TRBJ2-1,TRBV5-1,ASSLVAGAHSNEQF
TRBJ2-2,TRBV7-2,ASSPGGTGELF
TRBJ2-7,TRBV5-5,ASSAPGQGVYEQY